A single sample is the source of the 14 T cell receptor beta chains below, sequenced in a study of shared clonotypes between healthy human individuals (TCRdb year 2020). Library creation used the immunoSEQ multiplex PCR assay. TCRdb holds this immuneACCESS table with in-frame rearrangements only. Some clones are missing; in checked studies, unresolved V genes explain under half, and the rest has no known cause. For this sample there are under 850,000 clones; 72% appear just once. The ten largest clones capture under 2% of the sample. The sequenced sample was memory CD4+ T cells sorted from blood. According to the study, the label for this sample's cell subset or site signals: CD45RA-negative fraction. Every receptor here comes from a woman in her twenties or thirties in good health.

V is TRBV28 and J is TRBJ2-3; D not resolved. Germline V gene data show CDR1 as MDHEN and CDR2 as SYDVKM. The CDR3 runs 14 residues. Between the trimmed V and J ends, which lost 5 bases and 3 bases, there was a span of 12 bases. The CDR3 coding sequence is TGTGCCAGCAGTAGGGCCCAAGGGACAGATACGCAGTATTTT. Translated, it gives CASSRAQGTDTQYF.

This clone appeared a few times. The sample carries other DNA sequences with the same CDR3. This sequence joins TRBV5-1 and TRBJ2-7; tentatively, D is TRBD2 (6 bases). This CDR3 spans 14 amino acids. Trimming cost V 0 bases and J 4 bases, with 11 bases left between them. Germline values: CDR1 SGHRS, CDR2 YFSETQ. This chain's CDR3 is CASSLDGRRYEQYF. CDR3 DNA sequence: TGCGCCAGCAGCTTGGACGGGAGAAGATACGAGCAGTACTTC.

This chain links TRBV19 with TRBJ2-7; possibly TRBD2 for D (5 bases). The CDR3 totals 11 residues. V was clipped by 8 bases and J by 5 bases, with 10 bases between them. Looked up from germline, CDR1 is LNHDA and CDR2 is SQIVND (reference sequence). CDR3 nucleotides: TGTGCCAGTTTGTTCGGGGACGAGCAGTACTTC. Protein product: CASLFGDEQYF.

The CDR3 reads CAWGIQGNEQYF. As DNA, the CDR3 is TGTGCCTGGGGAATTCAGGGGAACGAGCAGTACTTC. The genes are TRBV30 and TRBJ2-7; possible D gene TRBD1, 6 bases. This CDR3 has 12 amino acids. V was clipped by 5 bases and J by 5 bases, with 13 bases between them. Germline CDR1 and CDR2: GTSNPN and SVGIG (reference sequence). The full variable domain, in which reference TRBV30 and TRBJ2-7 provide the parts outside the CDR3, is SQTIHQWPATLVQPVGSPLSLECTVEGTSNPNLYWYRQAAGRGLQLLFYSVGIGQISSEVPQNLSASRPQDRQFILSSKKLLLSDSGFYLCAWGIQGNEQYFGPGTRLTVT.

Comments on this clone: Distinct nucleotide sequences in the sample also encode this CDR3. The rearrangement joins TRBV5-1 to TRBJ2-7, with TRBD1 identical over 9 bases. Looked up from germline, CDR1 is SGHRS and CDR2 is YFSETQ. J was trimmed by 4 bases and V by 4 bases; bases with no gene match: 9. The CDR3 length is 15 residues. CDR3 residues: CASSLGGTGIYEQYF. The CDR3 nucleotides read TGCGCCAGCAGCCTGGGCGGGACAGGGATATACGAGCAGTACTTC.

Only a few counts were recorded for this clone. The gene calls are TRBV18 and TRBJ1-2; tentative D call: TRBD1 (6 bases). Germline CDR1 and CDR2: KGHSH and LQKENI. The CDR3 contains 16 residues. Trimming left V 0 bases short and J 3 bases short, with 14 bases between. CDR3 protein: CASSPPARNRDYGYTF. The CDR3, as DNA: TGTGCCAGCTCACCACCGGCCAGGAACAGGGACTATGGCTACACCTTC.

The V and J genes are TRBV28 and TRBJ2-6; possibly TRBD2 for D (6 bases). CDR1 and CDR2 (germline): MDHEN, SYDVKM. With 8 bases removed from V and 0 bases from J, the gap between germline ends came to 17 bases. This CDR3 comprises 17 residues. DNA of the CDR3: TGTGCCAGCGGGAGGCCCAGGCCCGACTCTGGGGCCAACGTCCTGACTTTC. Amino acids: CASGRPRPDSGANVLTF.

V and J are TRBV6-4 and TRBJ2-1, with a possible D match to TRBD2 (5 bases). The V gene's germline CDR1 is MRHNA and CDR2 SNTAGT. V was trimmed by 0 bases and J by 8 bases, leaving 14 bases between them. The CDR3 runs to 15 residues. This CDR3 is CASSDSSPGRDEQFF. CDR3 bases: TGTGCCAGCAGTGACTCAAGTCCGGGAAGGGATGAGCAGTTCTTC.

The rearrangement links TRBV18 to TRBJ1-1, with D perhaps matching TRBD1 (6 bases). The CDR3 has 15 residues. Germline V gene sequence: CDR1 KGHSH, CDR2 LQKENI. With 2 bases removed from V and 2 bases from J, the gap between germline ends came to 12 bases. The CDR3 spells CASSPSGQDNTEAFF. Here the CDR3 DNA reads TGTGCCAGCTCACCATCGGGACAAGATAACACTGAAGCTTTCTTT.

The gene calls are TRBV2 and TRBJ2-7; 8 bases align to TRBD1. The germline V gene has CDR1 SNHLY and CDR2 FYNNEI. Unmatched junction bases numbered 4, after V lost 5 bases and J lost 4 bases. The CDR3 runs 13 residues. CDR3 in amino acids: CASSWDRSYEQYF. The DNA for the CDR3 is TGTGCCAGCAGTTGGGACAGGAGTTACGAGCAGTACTTC.

This chain joins TRBV7-3 and TRBJ2-7; weak D call: TRBD2 (5 bases). V was shortened by 3 bases and J by 2 bases, with 20 bases between the two germline ends. Germline CDR1 is SGHTA and CDR2 is FQGTGA. CDR3 length: 17 residues. The CDR3 nucleotides read TGTGCCAGCAGCTTGCCCCCCCTAGCTAGTACTGCCTACGAGCAGTACTTC. Its protein product is CASSLPPLASTAYEQYF.

The chain joins TRBV30 to TRBJ1-2; D is unresolved. The CDR3 spans 12 residues. Per germline, CDR1 GTSNPN and CDR2 SVGIG (reference sequence). V lost 0 bases to trimming and J lost 8 bases, with 10 bases between them. In nucleotides, the CDR3 is TGTGCCTGGAGTGTAACCCTTCAGGGCTACACCTTC. Translation gives CAWSVTLQGYTF. The full variable domain, its missing parts supplied by reference TRBV30 and TRBJ1-2, is SQTIHQWPATLVQPVGSPLSLECTVEGTSNPNLYWYRQAAGRGLQLLFYSVGIGQISSEVPQNLSASRPQDRQFILSSKKLLLSDSGFYLCAWSVTLQGYTFGSGTRLTVV.

This chain uses TRBV6-1 with TRBJ2-2, with D possibly being TRBD1 (6 bases). V gave up 2 bases and J gave up 7 bases, with 11 bases separating them. The length of the CDR3 is 14 residues. Germline CDR1 MNHNS, CDR2 SASEGT. The CDR3 bases are TGTGCCAGCAGTGAAAAGACAGGCATCGGGGAGCTGTTTTTT. It translates to CASSEKTGIGELFF.

The rearrangement joins TRBV28 to TRBJ1-5; TRBD1 matches 7 bases. The CDR3 loop spans 13 amino acids. Trimming cost V 9 bases and J 6 bases; bases outside gene matches: 8. CDR1 MDHEN and CDR2 SYDVKM come from the germline V gene. The CDR3 sequence is CASKTGNSQPQHF. DNA for the CDR3: TGTGCCAGTAAGACAGGGAACAGTCAGCCCCAGCATTTT.